The sequence of this TCR beta chain was determined in a study of TIL therapy for anti-PD-1-resistant metastatic lung cancer. Study-wide background: Tumors had a median PD-L1 proportion score of less than 6.5%.

V was trimmed by 4 bases and J by 5 bases, leaving 18 bases between them. Per the germline V gene, CDR1 is SGHRS and CDR2 is YFSETQ. The CDR3 length is 16 residues. The time point: pre-treatment sample, taken before nivolumab and TIL therapy. Tumor tissue came from excised metastases, mostly pleural nodules or supraclavicular lymph nodes. On this clone itself: Antigen specificity is unknown.

General study points: TIL cultures after expansion showed higher clonality and lower diversity than baseline tumor (median roughly 6.3% vs 31%).

Sequencing used immunoSEQ v3. Each library reached some 2 million read pairs, or about 4.5-6.5 million at deep level. The data were produced by immunoSEQ multiplex PCR, yet TCRdb's version contains in-frame clones alone and is incomplete. The sample holds around 100,000 clones, about three fifths seen once. This sequence was found in a person between 30 and 80 years old with non-small cell lung cancer. The sequencing used tumor tissue, collected at baseline. This sequence joins TRBV5-1 and TRBJ2-2; a possible D gene is TRBD1 (5 bases). CDR3 protein: CASSRPQQPGTGELFF. The DNA for the CDR3 is TGCGCCAGCAGCAGACCCCAGCAGCCAGGGACCGGGGAGCTGTTTTTT.